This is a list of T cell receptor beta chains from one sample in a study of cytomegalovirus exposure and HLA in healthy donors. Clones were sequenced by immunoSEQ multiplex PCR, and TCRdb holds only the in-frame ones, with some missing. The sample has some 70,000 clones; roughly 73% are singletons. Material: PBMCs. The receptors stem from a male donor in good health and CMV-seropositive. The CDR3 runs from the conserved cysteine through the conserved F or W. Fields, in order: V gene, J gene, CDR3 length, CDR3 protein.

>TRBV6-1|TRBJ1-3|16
CASSAYRAGVGNTIYF
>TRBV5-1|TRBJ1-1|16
CASSSSPAERNTEAFF
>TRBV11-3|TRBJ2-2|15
CASSRQGLNTGELFF
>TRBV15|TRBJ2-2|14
CATSTRGNTGELFF
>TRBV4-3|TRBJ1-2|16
CASSQGDRGLGYGYTF
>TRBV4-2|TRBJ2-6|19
CASSQDHPGPSSGANVLTF
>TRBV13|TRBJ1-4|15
CASSLGLGTDEKLFF
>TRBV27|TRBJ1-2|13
CASSLTRDYGYTF
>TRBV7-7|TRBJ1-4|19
CASSSPGGPNPTANEKLFF
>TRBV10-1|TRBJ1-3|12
CARTWGGNTIYF
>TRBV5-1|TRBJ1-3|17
CASSLDNSPGRGNTIYF
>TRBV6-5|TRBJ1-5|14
CASSPYTWQQPQHF
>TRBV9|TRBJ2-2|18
CASSVVVVAGRNTGELFF
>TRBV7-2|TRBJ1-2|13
CASSRQGEYGYTF
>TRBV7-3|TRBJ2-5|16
CASSLSLRGVQETQYF
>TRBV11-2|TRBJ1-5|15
CASSLGQGAHQPQHF
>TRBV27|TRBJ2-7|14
CASSFGQRANEQYF
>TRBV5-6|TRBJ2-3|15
CASSLGGSGGDTQYF
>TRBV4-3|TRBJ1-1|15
CASSQDLKGGTEAFF
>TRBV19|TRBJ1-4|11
CASSRGEKLFF
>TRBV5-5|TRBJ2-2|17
CASSLDGGPTNTGELFF
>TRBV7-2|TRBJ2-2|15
CASSKQGASTGELFF